This section outlines one T cell receptor beta chain sequence together with its context. The antigen remains undetermined. The V gene's germline CDR1 is SGHDN and CDR2 FVKESK. The V gene end was trimmed by 5 bases and the J gene end by 6 bases; junction bases not matched to a gene: 6. This CDR3 has 14 residues. cDNA serving as the sequencing template came from extracted, reverse transcribed RNA. Only in-frame clones appear in the TCRdb table, and some are missing; sequencing was by immunoSEQ multiplex PCR. The sample yields roughly 13,000 clones, approximately 61% seen once. These data are taken from a study of CD8+ T cells in alopecia areata. Study conclusions and caveats: It was lesional scalp, especially alopecia totalis/universalis, that showed higher clonality than normal scalp. Normal-skin resident alphabeta T cells also appear among scalp sample sequences.

Both peripheral blood and punch biopsies of lesional scalp skin were obtained from patients who had alopecia areata. Sample: skin, taken at week 0. V and J are TRBV14 and TRBJ2-3; 9 nucleotides agree with TRBD2. The TCR comes from a human donor with alopecia areata. The CDR3 protein is CASSVGLAGDTQYF. CDR3 sequence (DNA): TGTGCCAGCAGCGTAGGGCTAGCGGGGGATACGCAGTATTTT.